This T cell receptor (beta chain) was sequenced in a study of cytomegalovirus exposure and HLA in healthy donors. PCR involved 60 Vbeta and 13 Jbeta primers. Clones were sequenced by immunoSEQ multiplex PCR, and TCRdb holds only the in-frame ones, with some missing. The sample carries around 100,000 clones, approximately 80% recorded once. The clonotype was recovered from a woman aged 18 to 35 in good health and CMV-seropositive. Sequenced: PBMCs.

This CDR3 is CASVERSTDQPQHF. Written as DNA, the CDR3 is TGTGCCAGCGTGGAAAGGTCGACTGATCAGCCCCAGCATTTT. The chain links TRBV2 to TRBJ1-5; D gene uncertain. V was shortened by 8 bases and J by 5 bases, with 16 bases between the two germline ends. The V gene's germline CDR1 is SNHLY and CDR2 FYNNEI. The CDR3 runs 14 residues. Looking up the rest from reference TRBV2 and TRBJ1-5 gives the full variable domain: EPEVTQTPSHQVTQMGQEVILRCVPISNHLYFYWYRQILGQKVEFLVSFYNNEISEKSEIFDDQFSVERPDGSNFTLKIRSTKLEDSAMYFCASVERSTDQPQHFGDGTRLSIL.